A selection of T cell receptor beta chains follows, all from one sample in a study of T cell responses to AZD1222 COVID-19 vaccine. The method was immunoSEQ multiplex PCR; TCRdb's version includes in-frame clones alone and lacks a portion of them. Of some 130,000 clones listed, approximately 85% are singletons. The sequences come from peripheral blood, collected on day 0 of AZD1222 vaccination. These TCRs come from an adult in good health. The CDR3 runs from the conserved cysteine through the conserved F or W. Each record gives: D gene, V gene, clone size, J gene, CDR3 protein, CDR3 DNA. The D gene is left open where the match is weak. Not all rows give a size; the values are once, few, many and, for expanded clones, a class.

d_gene: NA; v_gene: TRBV11-3; abundance: once; j_gene: TRBJ2-1; CDR3aa: CASSFKVYEQFF; CDR3nt: TGTGCCAGCAGCTTCAAGGTGTATGAGCAGTTCTTC
d_gene: TRBD2; v_gene: TRBV18; abundance: once; j_gene: TRBJ2-7; CDR3aa: CASSPPGGSVSHEQYF; CDR3nt: TGTGCCAGCTCACCACCGGGAGGGAGCGTCTCCCACGAGCAGTACTTC
d_gene: TRBD2; v_gene: TRBV14; abundance: NA; j_gene: TRBJ2-7; CDR3aa: CASRASWEGEYEQYF; CDR3nt: TGTGCCAGCAGGGCTAGTTGGGAGGGCGAGTACGAGCAGTACTTC
d_gene: TRBD1; v_gene: TRBV6-5; abundance: NA; j_gene: TRBJ1-5; CDR3aa: CASSPGTASNQPQHF; CDR3nt: TGTGCCAGCAGCCCCGGGACAGCTAGCAATCAGCCCCAGCATTTT
d_gene: TRBD1; v_gene: TRBV2; abundance: NA; j_gene: TRBJ1-6; CDR3aa: CASQRTRTGTSPLHF; CDR3nt: TGTGCCTCACAAAGGACGAGGACAGGGACTTCACCCCTCCACTTT
d_gene: TRBD2; v_gene: TRBV19; abundance: NA; j_gene: TRBJ2-1; CDR3aa: CASSRAGDSYNEQFF; CDR3nt: TGTGCCAGTAGTAGAGCGGGGGACTCCTACAATGAGCAGTTCTTC
d_gene: NA; v_gene: TRBV7-2; abundance: NA; j_gene: TRBJ2-2; CDR3aa: CASSLRWRSNTGELFF; CDR3nt: TGTGCCAGCAGCTTACGATGGAGGTCTAACACCGGGGAGCTGTTTTTT
d_gene: TRBD1; v_gene: TRBV11-2; abundance: NA; j_gene: TRBJ2-7; CDR3aa: CASSLEQRGQGYEQYF; CDR3nt: TGTGCCAGCAGCTTAGAGCAAAGGGGACAGGGCTACGAGCAGTACTTC
d_gene: TRBD1; v_gene: TRBV5-1; abundance: NA; j_gene: TRBJ1-1; CDR3aa: CASSSDRGITEAFF; CDR3nt: TGCGCCAGCAGCTCGGACAGGGGAATAACTGAAGCTTTCTTT
d_gene: NA; v_gene: TRBV9; abundance: NA; j_gene: TRBJ2-3; CDR3aa: CASSVVGGGSTDTQYF; CDR3nt: TGTGCCAGCAGCGTAGTGGGGGGCGGATCAACAGATACGCAGTATTTT
d_gene: NA; v_gene: TRBV29-1; abundance: NA; j_gene: TRBJ2-7; CDR3aa: CSVDRGDEQYF; CDR3nt: TGCAGCGTTGACAGGGGCGACGAGCAGTACTTC
d_gene: NA; v_gene: TRBV19; abundance: NA; j_gene: TRBJ2-5; CDR3aa: CASSISTGTGSKTQYF; CDR3nt: TGTGCCAGTAGTATATCCACCGGGACCGGGTCGAAGACCCAGTACTTC
d_gene: TRBD2; v_gene: TRBV5-1; abundance: NA; j_gene: TRBJ2-1; CDR3aa: CASSLIPSGRYNEQFF; CDR3nt: TGCGCCAGCAGCCTGATACCTAGCGGCCGCTACAATGAGCAGTTCTTC
d_gene: TRBD2; v_gene: TRBV7-2; abundance: NA; j_gene: TRBJ2-4; CDR3aa: CASSFTSGRRNIQYF; CDR3nt: TGTGCCAGCAGCTTCACTAGCGGGAGGCGAAACATTCAGTACTTC
d_gene: NA; v_gene: TRBV7-9; abundance: few; j_gene: TRBJ1-5; CDR3aa: CASSLGWPRGVNQPQHF; CDR3nt: TGTGCCAGCAGCTTAGGTTGGCCGAGGGGAGTTAATCAGCCCCAGCATTTT
d_gene: NA; v_gene: TRBV5-1; abundance: NA; j_gene: TRBJ1-2; CDR3aa: CAERDFTGGYTF; CDR3nt: TGCGCCGAACGGGACTTCACGGGGGGCTACACCTTC
d_gene: TRBD1; v_gene: TRBV6-5; abundance: NA; j_gene: TRBJ1-2; CDR3aa: CASSYSTGGGGYTF; CDR3nt: TGTGCCAGCAGTTACTCGACAGGGGGAGGCGGCTACACCTTC
d_gene: NA; v_gene: TRBV5-1; abundance: once; j_gene: TRBJ2-7; CDR3aa: CASSPNPGLDSYEQYF; CDR3nt: TGCGCCAGCAGCCCGAACCCGGGCCTTGATTCCTACGAGCAGTACTTC
d_gene: TRBD1; v_gene: TRBV10-3; abundance: NA; j_gene: TRBJ2-1; CDR3aa: CAISARLGQGAYNEQFF; CDR3nt: TGTGCCATCAGTGCTAGATTGGGACAGGGGGCCTACAATGAGCAGTTCTTC
d_gene: NA; v_gene: TRBV7-2; abundance: NA; j_gene: TRBJ2-2; CDR3aa: CASSRTVNTGELFF; CDR3nt: TGTGCCAGCAGCAGAACTGTAAACACCGGGGAGCTGTTTTTT
d_gene: NA; v_gene: TRBV11-2; abundance: NA; j_gene: TRBJ1-2; CDR3aa: CASSLEGSQFYGYTF; CDR3nt: TGTGCCAGCAGCTTAGAGGGCAGCCAATTCTATGGCTACACCTTC
d_gene: TRBD1; v_gene: TRBV2; abundance: once; j_gene: TRBJ2-5; CDR3aa: CASSEVWGQGRETQYF; CDR3nt: TGTGCCAGCAGTGAAGTTTGGGGACAGGGAAGAGAGACCCAGTACTTC
d_gene: TRBD1; v_gene: TRBV24-1; abundance: NA; j_gene: TRBJ1-1; CDR3aa: CATSDPGTGRTEAFF; CDR3nt: TGTGCCACCAGTGACCCCGGGACAGGGAGGACTGAAGCTTTCTTT
d_gene: NA; v_gene: TRBV12-1; abundance: few; j_gene: TRBJ2-2; CDR3aa: CASSFVAYFSHGELFF; CDR3nt: TGTGCCAGCAGCTTTGTAGCTTACTTTAGTCACGGGGAGCTGTTTTTT
d_gene: NA; v_gene: TRBV7-8; abundance: NA; j_gene: TRBJ2-1; CDR3aa: CASSLYRFGSYNEQFF; CDR3nt: TGTGCCAGCAGCCTCTACAGGTTCGGCTCCTACAATGAGCAGTTCTTC
d_gene: NA; v_gene: TRBV21-1; abundance: few; j_gene: TRBJ1-2; CDR3aa: CARQGVEENGYTF; CDR3nt: TGTGCCAGACAGGGCGTAGAGGAAAATGGCTACACCTTC
d_gene: NA; v_gene: TRBV7-8; abundance: NA; j_gene: TRBJ2-7; CDR3aa: CASSLGPSTYEQYF; CDR3nt: TGTGCCAGCAGCTTAGGACCTAGTACCTACGAGCAGTACTTC
d_gene: NA; v_gene: TRBV7-2; abundance: NA; j_gene: TRBJ1-5; CDR3aa: CASSLEHYSNQPQHF; CDR3nt: TGTGCCAGCAGCTTAGAGCACTACAGCAATCAGCCCCAGCATTTT
d_gene: NA; v_gene: TRBV5-1; abundance: once; j_gene: TRBJ2-7; CDR3aa: CASSSTQYEQYF; CDR3nt: TGCGCCAGCAGCTCGACACAATACGAGCAGTACTTC
d_gene: NA; v_gene: TRBV3-1/TRBV3-2; abundance: NA; j_gene: TRBJ2-3; CDR3aa: CASSQAQDSRTDTQYF; CDR3nt: TGTGCCAGCAGCCAAGCCCAGGACTCTCGCACAGATACGCAGTATTTT
d_gene: NA; v_gene: TRBV12-2; abundance: NA; j_gene: TRBJ1-4; CDR3aa: CASRFLPPGGDVDEKLFF; CDR3nt: TGTGCAAGTCGCTTTCTACCTCCCGGGGGGGATGTGGATGAAAAACTGTTTTTT
d_gene: TRBD1; v_gene: TRBV24-1; abundance: NA; j_gene: TRBJ2-2; CDR3aa: CATSDRDRGPGELFF; CDR3nt: TGTGCCACCAGTGACCGGGACAGGGGACCCGGGGAGCTGTTTTTT
d_gene: NA; v_gene: TRBV7-3; abundance: once; j_gene: TRBJ2-1; CDR3aa: CASSPGRGGHSYNEQFF; CDR3nt: TGTGCCAGCAGCCCCGGGCGGGGAGGCCACTCCTACAATGAGCAGTTCTTC
d_gene: TRBD2; v_gene: TRBV7-8; abundance: NA; j_gene: TRBJ2-4; CDR3aa: CASSLARLAGLAKNIQYF; CDR3nt: TGTGCCAGCAGCTTAGCGAGGCTAGCGGGACTGGCCAAAAACATTCAGTACTTC
d_gene: NA; v_gene: TRBV6-5; abundance: NA; j_gene: TRBJ1-3; CDR3aa: CASISSISGNTIYF; CDR3nt: TGTGCCAGCATCAGCAGTATCTCTGGAAACACCATATATTTT